This T cell receptor beta chain is drawn from a study of blood T cell repertoires in COVID-19. Study information: The study drew acute and convalescent COVID-19 samples from the United States, Italy and Spain. The cDNA or gDNA used as material had been derived from T cells, B-cell-depleted T cells, or PBMCs.

Original processing notes: The authors estimated nucleated cell counts from reference gene primer amplification. This table comes from immunoSEQ multiplex PCR, and its TCRdb copy is limited to in-frame clones, with some not included. The DNA gave D and trimming, while V, J and clone size come from that table. The table shows about 98,000 clones, with about 91% occurring only once. CDR3 length: 15 residues. V was pared by 7 bases and J by 0 bases, with 10 bases between. CDR1 is SNHLY and CDR2 is FYNNEI in the germline V gene. This chain links TRBV2 with TRBJ2-6; no definite D call. The receptor's source is a man between 18 and 29 years old with acute or convalescent COVID-19. The specimen was peripheral blood. CDR3 loop: CASTPGGSGANVLTF. DNA for the CDR3: TGTGCCAGCACTCCCGGCGGCTCTGGGGCCAACGTCCTGACTTTC.